The entry below gives a single T cell receptor beta chain sequence along with its context. This specimen belongs to a study of blood T cell repertoires in COVID-19. Study-level background: Italy, Spain and the United States were the sources of the convalescent and acute COVID-19 samples. Sample material is recorded as cDNA or gDNA derived from T cells, B-cell-depleted T cells, or PBMCs.

In the source study's methods: Reference gene primer amplification in the assay estimated nucleated cell counts. Repertoires were generated with immunoSEQ multiplex PCR, while TCRdb's copy carries only in-frame clones and drops some. For V, J and clone size, that table is used; D and trimming come from the DNA. The sample yields 250,000 to 350,000 clones, approximately 90% seen once. The sequence derives from a man younger than 45 with acute or convalescent COVID-19. Specimen: peripheral blood.

Written as DNA, the CDR3 is TGTGCCAGCTCACCAGGCGGGAGAGTCCCAGATACGCAGTATTTT. This encodes CASSPGGRVPDTQYF. The chain links TRBV18 to TRBJ2-3, with 7 nucleotides matching TRBD2. Germline CDR1 is KGHSH and CDR2 is LQKENI. This CDR3 region has 15 residues. The ends lost 2 bases at V and 4 bases at J; junction bases unmatched: 6.